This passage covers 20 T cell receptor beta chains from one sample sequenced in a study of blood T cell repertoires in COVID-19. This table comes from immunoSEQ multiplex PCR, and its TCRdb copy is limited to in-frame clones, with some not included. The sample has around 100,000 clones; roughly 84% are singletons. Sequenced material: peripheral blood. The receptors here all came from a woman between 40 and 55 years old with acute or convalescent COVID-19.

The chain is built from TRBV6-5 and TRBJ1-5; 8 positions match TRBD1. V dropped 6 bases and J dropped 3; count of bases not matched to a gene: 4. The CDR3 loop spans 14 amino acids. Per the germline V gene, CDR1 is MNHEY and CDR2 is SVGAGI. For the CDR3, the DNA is TGTGCCAGCAGACGGACAGGGAACAATCAGCCCCAGCATTTT. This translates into CASRRTGNNQPQHF.

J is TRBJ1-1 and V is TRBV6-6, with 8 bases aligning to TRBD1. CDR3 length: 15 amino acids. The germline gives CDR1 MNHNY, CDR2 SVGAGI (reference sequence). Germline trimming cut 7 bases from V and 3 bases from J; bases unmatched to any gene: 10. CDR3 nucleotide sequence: TGTGCCAGCACCCCGGGATACAGGGGGGACACTGAAGCTTTCTTT. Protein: CASTPGYRGDTEAFF.

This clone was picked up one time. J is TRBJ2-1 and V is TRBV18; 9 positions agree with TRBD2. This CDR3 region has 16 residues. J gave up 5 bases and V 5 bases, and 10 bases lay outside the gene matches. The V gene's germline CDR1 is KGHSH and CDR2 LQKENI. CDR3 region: CASSSGLSGGNNEQFF. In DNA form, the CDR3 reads TGTGCCAGCTCATCGGGACTTAGCGGGGGAAACAATGAGCAGTTCTTC.

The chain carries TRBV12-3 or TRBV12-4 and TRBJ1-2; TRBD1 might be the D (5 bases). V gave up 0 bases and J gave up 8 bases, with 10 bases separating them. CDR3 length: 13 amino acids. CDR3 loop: CASSLARDGGYTF. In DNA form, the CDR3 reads TGTGCCAGCAGTTTAGCGCGGGACGGAGGCTACACCTTC.

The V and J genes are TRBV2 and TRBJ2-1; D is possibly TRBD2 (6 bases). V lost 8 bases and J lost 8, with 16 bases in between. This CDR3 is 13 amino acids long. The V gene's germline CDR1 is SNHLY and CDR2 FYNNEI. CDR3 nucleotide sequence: TGTGCCAGCCTCGGGGGTACAAGCTATGAGCAGTTCTTC. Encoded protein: CASLGGTSYEQFF.

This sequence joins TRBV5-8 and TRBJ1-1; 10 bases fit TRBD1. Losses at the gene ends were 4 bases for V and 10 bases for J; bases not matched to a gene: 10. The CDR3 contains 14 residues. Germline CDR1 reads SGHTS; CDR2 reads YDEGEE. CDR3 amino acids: CASSQTRGQGRAFF. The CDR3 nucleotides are TGTGCCAGCAGCCAAACCCGGGGACAGGGGAGAGCTTTCTTT. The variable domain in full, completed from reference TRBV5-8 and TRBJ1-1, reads EAGVTQSPTHLIKTRGQQATLRCSPISGHTSVYWYQQALGLGLQFLLWYDEGEERNRGNFPPRFSGRQFPNYSSELNVNALELEDSALYLCASSQTRGQGRAFFGQGTRLTVV.

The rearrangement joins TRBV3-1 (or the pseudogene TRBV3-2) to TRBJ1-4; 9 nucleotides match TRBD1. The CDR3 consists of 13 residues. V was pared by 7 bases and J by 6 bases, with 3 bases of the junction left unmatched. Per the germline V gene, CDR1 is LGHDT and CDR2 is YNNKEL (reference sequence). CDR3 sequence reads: CASKWTGDEKLFF. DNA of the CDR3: TGTGCCAGCAAATGGACAGGGGATGAAAAACTGTTTTTT.

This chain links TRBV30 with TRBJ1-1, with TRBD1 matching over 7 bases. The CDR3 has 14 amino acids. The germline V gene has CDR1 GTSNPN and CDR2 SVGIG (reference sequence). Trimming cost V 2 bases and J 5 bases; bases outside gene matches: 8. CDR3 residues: CAWSISRGWTEAFF. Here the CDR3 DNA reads TGTGCCTGGAGTATATCCAGGGGGTGGACTGAAGCTTTCTTT.

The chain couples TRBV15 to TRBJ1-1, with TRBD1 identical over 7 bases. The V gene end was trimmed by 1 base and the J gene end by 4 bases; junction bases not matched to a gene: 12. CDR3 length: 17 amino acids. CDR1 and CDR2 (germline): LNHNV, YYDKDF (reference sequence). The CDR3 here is CATSRVGRYRGGTEAFF. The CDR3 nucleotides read TGTGCCACCAGCAGAGTCGGCAGGTACAGGGGAGGCACTGAAGCTTTCTTT.

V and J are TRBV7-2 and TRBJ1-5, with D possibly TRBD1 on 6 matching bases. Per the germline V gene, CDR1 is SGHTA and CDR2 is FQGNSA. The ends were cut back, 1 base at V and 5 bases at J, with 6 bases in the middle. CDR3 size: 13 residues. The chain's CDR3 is CASSLEGDQPQHF. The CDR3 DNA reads TGTGCCAGCAGCTTAGAGGGGGATCAGCCCCAGCATTTT.

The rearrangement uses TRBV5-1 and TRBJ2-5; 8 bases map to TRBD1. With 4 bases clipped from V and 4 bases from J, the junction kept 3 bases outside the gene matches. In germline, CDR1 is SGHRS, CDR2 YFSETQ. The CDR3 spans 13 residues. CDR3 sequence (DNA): TGCGCCAGCAGCCACGGACAGGGAGAGACCCAGTACTTC. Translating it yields CASSHGQGETQYF.

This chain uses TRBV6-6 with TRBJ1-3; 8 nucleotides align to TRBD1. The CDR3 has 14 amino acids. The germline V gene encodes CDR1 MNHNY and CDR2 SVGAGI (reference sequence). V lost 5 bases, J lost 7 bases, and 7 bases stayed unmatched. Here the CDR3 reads CASSADRVGNTIYF. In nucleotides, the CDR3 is TGTGCCAGCAGTGCGGACAGGGTCGGGAACACCATATATTTT.

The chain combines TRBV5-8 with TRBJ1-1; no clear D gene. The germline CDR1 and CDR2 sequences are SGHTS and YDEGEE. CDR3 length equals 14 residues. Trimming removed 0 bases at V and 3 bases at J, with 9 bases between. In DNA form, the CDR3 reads TGTGCCAGCAGCTTGGGAACGGGTTACACTGAAGCTTTCTTT. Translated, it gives CASSLGTGYTEAFF.

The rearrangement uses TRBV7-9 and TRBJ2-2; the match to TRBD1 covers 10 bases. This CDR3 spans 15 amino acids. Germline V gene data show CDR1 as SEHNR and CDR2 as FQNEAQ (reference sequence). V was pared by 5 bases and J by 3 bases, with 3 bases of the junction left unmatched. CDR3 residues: CASSTGQGDTGELFF. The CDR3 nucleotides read TGTGCCAGCAGCACAGGACAGGGGGACACCGGGGAGCTGTTTTTT.

The CDR3 DNA is TGTGCCAGCACGAAGAGTCGGGTACAGGGTGGTTCACCCCTCCACTTT. Amino acid sequence: CASTKSRVQGGSPLHF. The chain employs TRBV7-2 and TRBJ1-6; D perhaps matches TRBD1 (6 bases). Germline assignment: CDR1 SGHTA and CDR2 FQGNSA. V lost 7 bases and J lost 9, with 22 bases in between. The CDR3 length is 16 residues.

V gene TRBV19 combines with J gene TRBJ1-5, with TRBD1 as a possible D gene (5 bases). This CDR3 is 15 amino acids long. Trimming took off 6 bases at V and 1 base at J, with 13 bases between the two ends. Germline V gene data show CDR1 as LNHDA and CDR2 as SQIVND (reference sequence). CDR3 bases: TGTGCCAGTAGGGGCGGGACGGGGAGCAATCAGCCCCAGCATTTT. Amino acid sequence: CASRGGTGSNQPQHF.

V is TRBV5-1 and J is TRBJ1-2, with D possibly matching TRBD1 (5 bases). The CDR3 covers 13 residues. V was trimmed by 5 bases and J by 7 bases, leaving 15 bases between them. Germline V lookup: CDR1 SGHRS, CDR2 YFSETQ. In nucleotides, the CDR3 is TGCGCCAGCAGAGGGGATCCCCGAAGTGGCTACACCTTC. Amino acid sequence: CASRGDPRSGYTF.

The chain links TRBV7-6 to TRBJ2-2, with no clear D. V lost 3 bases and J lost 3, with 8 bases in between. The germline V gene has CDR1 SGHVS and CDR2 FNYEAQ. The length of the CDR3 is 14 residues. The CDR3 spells CASSFGPDTGELFF. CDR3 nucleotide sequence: TGTGCCAGCAGCTTTGGGCCGGACACCGGGGAGCTGTTTTTT.

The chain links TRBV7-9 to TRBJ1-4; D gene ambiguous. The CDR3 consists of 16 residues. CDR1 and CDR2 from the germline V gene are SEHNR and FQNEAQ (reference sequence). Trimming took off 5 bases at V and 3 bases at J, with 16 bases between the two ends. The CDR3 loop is CASSPDYGNPNEKLFF. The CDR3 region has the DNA TGTGCCAGCAGCCCAGACTACGGTAATCCTAATGAAAAACTGTTTTTT.

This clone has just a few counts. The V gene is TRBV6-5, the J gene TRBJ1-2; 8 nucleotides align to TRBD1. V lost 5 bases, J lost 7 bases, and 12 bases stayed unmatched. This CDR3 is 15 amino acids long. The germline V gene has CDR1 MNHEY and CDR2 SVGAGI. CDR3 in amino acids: CASSRGQGPGGGYTF. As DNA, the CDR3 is TGTGCCAGCAGTCGAGGACAGGGACCAGGGGGTGGCTACACCTTC.